This T cell receptor (beta chain) was captured by sequencing in a study of OX40 agonist ivuxolimab in advanced cancers. The V end lost 0 bases, the J end lost 1 base, and 6 bases lay between the germline ends. The germline V gene encodes CDR1 MGHRA and CDR2 YSYEKL. The CDR3 covers 14 residues. Generated by immunoSEQ multiplex PCR, the TCRdb table keeps only in-frame clones and is missing some. The sample contains 60,000 to 95,000 clones, around 90% of which appear only once. This clone has just one count. The clonotype originates from an adult with an advanced solid tumor such as melanoma, head and neck, liver or kidney cancer. The source material was CD4+ or CD8+ T cells sorted from blood, sampled in a trial of the OX40 agonist ivuxolimab. The chain has TRBV4-1 and TRBJ1-1; D is undetermined. This CDR3 reads CASSQDVSNTEAFF. Written as DNA, the CDR3 is TGCGCCAGCAGCCAAGATGTGTCGAACACTGAAGCTTTCTTT.